These 22 T cell receptor beta chains were sequenced from one sample in a study of T-cell reconstitution after alpha-beta-depleted transplantation in children. Preparation of the TCRbeta library involved a method that used unique molecular identifiers. TCRdb analysed the PCR reads with MiXCR anew, one entry per CDR3 protein. The sample lists over 450,000 distinct CDR3 sequences, roughly a tenth occurring once. Sequencing used PBMCs, obtained before TCRalphabeta/CD19-depleted stem cell transplant. The receptors shown here come from a child younger than 10 with inherited bone marrow failure, due to receive a stem cell transplant.

This clonotype occurred many times. The chain recombines TRBV4-1 with TRBJ1-5; possible D gene TRBD1, 5 bases. The CDR3 sequence is 13 residues long. Between the trimmed V and J ends, which lost 8 bases and 5 bases, there was a span of 13 bases. CDR1 and CDR2 (germline): MGHRA, YSYEKL. In nucleotides, the CDR3 is TGCGCCAGCGGATACGACAGCTATCAGCCCCAGCATTTT. Translating gives CASGYDSYQPQHF.

The chain employs TRBV28 and TRBJ1-6, with 9 nucleotides matching TRBD1. The CDR3 runs to 13 residues. The ends lost 6 bases at V and 14 bases at J; junction bases unmatched: 8. The germline V gene encodes CDR1 MDHEN and CDR2 SYDVKM. In DNA, the CDR3 is TGTGCCAGCAGGCCCCGGTGGGACAGGGCCCTCCACTTT. Translated: CASRPRWDRALHF.

This clonotype appeared many times. The chain has TRBV20-1 and TRBJ1-6, with TRBD1 as a possible D gene (6 bases). CDR1 and CDR2 (germline): DFQATT, SNEGSKA (reference sequence). The CDR3 extends over 14 amino acids. The V gene lost 2 bases and the J gene lost 8 bases, with 13 bases spanning the gap. The CDR3 region has the DNA TGCAGTGCTAGATACGCGGCAGGGGATTCACCCCTCCACTTT. This codes for CSARYAAGDSPLHF.

This clonotype has at least ten counts. J is TRBJ2-7 and V is TRBV20-1; D perhaps matches TRBD1 (7 bases). The CDR3 runs 13 residues. Germline V gene data show CDR1 as DFQATT and CDR2 as SNEGSKA (reference sequence). The CDR3 DNA reads TGCAAAAGTCGCGGGGCAGGGGGACACGAGCAGTACTTC. Its protein product is CKSRGAGGHEQYF.

This chain uses TRBV10-3 with TRBJ2-7; 7 bases align to TRBD2. Per germline, CDR1 ENHRY and CDR2 SYGVKD. J lost 5 bases, V lost 0 bases, and 13 bases had no gene match. The CDR3 is 17 residues long. The CDR3 DNA reads as TGTGCCATCAGTGAGTCTAAGGTCGCAGCGGGAAGCGACGAGCAGTACTTC. Protein: CAISESKVAAGSDEQYF.

This clonotype was seen ten or more times. The chain joins TRBV5-1 to TRBJ2-1, with 9 nucleotides matching TRBD2. Germline V gene sequence: CDR1 SGHRS, CDR2 YFSETQ. V was clipped by 4 bases and J by 8 bases; unmatched bases: 7. The CDR3 runs to 14 residues. CDR3 in amino acids: CASSRGLAVDEQFF. The CDR3 DNA reads TGCGCCAGCAGCAGGGGACTAGCCGTCGATGAGCAGTTCTTC. Full variable domain (missing parts from reference TRBV5-1 and TRBJ2-1): KAGVTQTPRYLIKTRGQQVTLSCSPISGHRSVSWYQQTPGQGLQFLFEYFSETQRNKGNFPGRFSGRQFSNSRSEMNVSTLELGDSALYLCASSRGLAVDEQFFGPGTRLTVL.

Many counts were recorded for this clonotype. The chain has TRBV16 and TRBJ2-1; 9 positions agree with TRBD2. CDR3 length: 16 amino acids. Germline CDR1 KGHSY, CDR2 FQNENV. Germline trimming cut 0 bases from V and 9 bases from J; bases unmatched to any gene: 9. CDR3 region: CASSQSVLAGFGEQFF. The CDR3 DNA is TGTGCCAGCAGCCAATCGGTGCTAGCGGGATTCGGTGAGCAGTTCTTC.

V and J are TRBV5-4 and TRBJ2-7; D is tentatively TRBD1 or TRBD2 (5 bases each). V was clipped by 0 bases and J by 2 bases, with 15 bases between them. Per the germline V gene, CDR1 is SGHNT and CDR2 is YYREEE (reference sequence). This CDR3 region has 16 residues. CDR3 loop: CASSLAPGDRAYEQYF. The CDR3 bases are TGTGCCAGCAGCTTGGCCCCCGGGGACCGAGCCTACGAGCAGTACTTC.

This clonotype has at least ten counts. This chain joins TRBV27 and TRBJ2-5; D ambiguous. CDR1 is MNHEY, CDR2 SMNVEV, per germline (reference sequence). Trimming removed 2 bases at V and 2 bases at J, with 6 bases between. This CDR3 contains 13 residues. The CDR3 protein is CASSLQQQETQYF. The CDR3 nucleotides are TGTGCCAGCAGTTTACAACAGCAAGAGACCCAGTACTTC.

This clonotype was picked up many times. The J gene is TRBJ2-4, the V gene TRBV28; D remains ambiguous. The length of the CDR3 is 15 residues. Trimming cost V 8 bases and J 0 bases, with 14 bases left between them. Germline lookup yields CDR1 MDHEN and CDR2 SYDVKM. CDR3 amino acids: CASRSPGIAKNIQYF. The DNA of the CDR3 is TGTGCCAGCCGAAGCCCGGGTATAGCCAAAAACATTCAGTACTTC.

This clonotype occurred many times. This chain joins TRBV25-1 and TRBJ2-7; D unresolved. The V gene lost 1 base and the J gene lost 5 bases, with 15 bases spanning the gap. The CDR3 loop spans 15 amino acids. Germline values: CDR1 MGHDK, CDR2 SYGVNS. The CDR3 reads CASSEFPGLEDEQYF. The CDR3 DNA sequence: TGTGCCAGCAGTGAATTCCCGGGTTTAGAAGACGAGCAGTACTTC.

The rearrangement uses TRBV5-2 and TRBJ1-1; the D call TRBD1 from the table was never checked on the DNA. TRBV5-2 is designated a pseudogene. This CDR3 contains 13 residues. CDR3 in amino acids: CAMAPAGPWEAFF. The CDR3 DNA sequence: TGTGCCATGGCCCCTGCGGGCCCGTGGGAAGCTTTCTTT.

There are many counts of this clonotype. This rearrangement joins TRBV29-1 to TRBJ2-7; no firm D call. V lost 5 bases, J lost 7 bases, and 9 bases lay in between. The CDR3 extends over 10 amino acids. Germline lookup yields CDR1 SQVTM and CDR2 ANQGSEA. CDR3 sequence: CSVYSTEQYF. The CDR3 DNA sequence: TGCAGCGTTTACTCGACTGAGCAGTACTTC.

This clonotype has at least ten counts. The genes are TRBV7-9 and TRBJ2-1; D not certain. Germline loops: CDR1 SEHNR, CDR2 FQNEAQ (reference sequence). Trimming left V 1 base short and J 12 bases short, with 10 bases between. This CDR3 has 12 residues. The CDR3 DNA reads as TGTGCCAGCAGCTTAGAGGTTACGGGGCAGTTCTTC. It codes for CASSLEVTGQFF.

In its sample, this clonotype was seen many times. The rearrangement uses TRBV18 and TRBJ2-5; D may correspond to TRBD1 or TRBD2 (5 bases each). The CDR3 loop spans 14 amino acids. Trimming removed 2 bases at V and 1 base at J, with 8 bases between. Germline V lookup: CDR1 KGHSH, CDR2 LQKENI. CDR3 amino acids: CASSPMGTQETQYF. The DNA of the CDR3 is TGTGCCAGCTCACCAATGGGGACCCAAGAGACCCAGTACTTC.

This clonotype was picked up one time. This could be a read error, since a much larger clone is one nucleotide away. The V and J genes are TRBV6-2 or TRBV6-3 and TRBJ2-6, with unresolved D. V lost 0 bases, J lost 2 bases, and 8 bases lay in between. The CDR3 loop spans 16 amino acids. Germline CDR1 and CDR2: MNHEY and SVGEGT. CDR3 region: CASSYSLGTGANVLTF. The CDR3 DNA reads TGTGCCAGCAGTTACTCACTTGGGACTGGGGCCAACGTCCTGACTTTC.

The J gene is TRBJ1-2, the V gene TRBV29-1; 8 bases are shared with TRBD1. The length of the CDR3 is 16 residues. The germline V gene encodes CDR1 SQVTM and CDR2 ANQGSEA. J gave up 6 bases and V 6 bases, and 18 bases lay outside the gene matches. Written as DNA, the CDR3 is TGCAGCGTGGGGCTAAACCAGGGGGCGGATTATAATGGCTACACCTTC. The encoded protein is CSVGLNQGADYNGYTF.

The chain uses TRBV19 and TRBJ2-2; tentative D call: TRBD2 (6 bases). This CDR3 is 16 amino acids long. V shed 6 bases and J shed 5 bases, with 19 bases lying between them. In germline, CDR1 is LNHDA, CDR2 SQIVND (reference sequence). In DNA, the CDR3 is TGTGCCAGTAGGGGCCGTCGCGTGGAGGGGACCGGGGAGCTGTTTTTT. Translated: CASRGRRVEGTGELFF.

The chain couples TRBV6-5 to TRBJ2-4, with 9 bases fitting TRBD2. Germline V gene data show CDR1 as MNHEY and CDR2 as SVGAGI. V shed 2 bases and J 16 bases; nucleotides not matched to a gene: 15. This CDR3 contains 15 residues. For the CDR3, the DNA is TGTGCCAGCAGTTACAGTGGCGGCGGGAGGGTTTCTACATACTTC. Encoded protein: CASSYSGGGRVSTYF.

This clonotype occurred a few times. The chain has TRBV20-1 and TRBJ2-7; 9 positions match TRBD1. Germline CDR1 DFQATT, CDR2 SNEGSKA (reference sequence). The CDR3 sequence is 15 residues long. With V trimmed by 6 bases and J by 2 bases, 11 bases remained unmatched. In nucleotides, the CDR3 is TGCAGTGCAAACCGGGACAGGGCAGGGGCCTACGAGCAGTACTTC. Translation: CSANRDRAGAYEQYF.

This clonotype came up many times. The chain employs TRBV6-2 or TRBV6-3 and TRBJ2-1; 13 bases are a match to TRBD2. Looked up from germline, CDR1 is MNHEY and CDR2 is SVGEGT. The V and J ends lost 5 bases and 2 bases, in that order; junction bases with no gene match: 15. The CDR3 extends over 20 amino acids. DNA of the CDR3: TGTGCCAGCAGTCATGACCCGGGACTAGCGGGACGAGGGGCCTACAATGAGCAGTTCTTC. It codes for CASSHDPGLAGRGAYNEQFF.

This clonotype was counted many times. The chain uses TRBV7-2 and TRBJ1-5; 8 nucleotides align to TRBD1. In germline, CDR1 is SGHTA, CDR2 FQGNSA. The CDR3 is 15 amino acids. Trimming cost V 6 bases and J 3 bases; bases outside gene matches: 7. The CDR3 DNA follows: TGTGCCAGCAGTCGGGAGACAGGGGACAATCAGCCCCAGCATTTT. This sequence encodes CASSRETGDNQPQHF.